Below, 3 T cell receptor beta chains from the same sample are listed, as sequenced in a study of spatial heterogeneity in lung cancer. The time point here: blood at routine non-recurrence follow-up after resection. Sequencing of whole RNA from tumor, nontumor lung or frozen PBMC involved no sorting. A single record per CDR3 protein comes from TCRdb applying MiXCR to the 5' RACE reads. Among 51,000 or so distinct CDR3 sequences listed, around 7% were seen once. The sequencing here drew on PBMCs, taken at follow-up. Receptor source: a female donor with early-stage non-small cell lung cancer.

This clonotype was observed at least ten times. V usage is TRBV7-9 and J usage is TRBJ2-5; D unresolved. This CDR3 region has 15 residues. Trimming removed 0 bases at V and 1 base at J, with 9 bases between. In germline, CDR1 is SEHNR, CDR2 FQNEAQ (reference sequence). This CDR3 reads CASSLALQVQETQYF. Here the CDR3 DNA reads TGTGCCAGCAGCTTAGCGTTGCAGGTCCAAGAGACCCAGTACTTC.

This clonotype has a handful of counts. The genes are TRBV6-5 and TRBJ1-1; 9 nucleotides line up with TRBD1. Germline V CDR1 and CDR2: MNHEY, SVGAGI. With 0 bases clipped from V and 3 bases from J, the junction kept 8 bases outside the gene matches. The CDR3 has 17 residues. CDR3 sequence: CASSYSNRGPRHTEAFF. In nucleotides, the CDR3 is TGTGCCAGCAGTTACTCGAACAGGGGGCCGCGTCACACTGAAGCTTTCTTT.

The chain links TRBV19 to TRBJ2-1, with TRBD1 identical over 8 bases. The ends lost 4 bases at V and 10 bases at J; junction bases unmatched: 12. Germline V gives CDR1 LNHDA, CDR2 SQIVND (reference sequence). This CDR3 is built from 15 residues. CDR3 protein: CASSNLGQEPGEQFF. CDR3 sequence (DNA): TGTGCCAGTAGTAACCTGGGACAGGAGCCCGGGGAGCAGTTCTTC.